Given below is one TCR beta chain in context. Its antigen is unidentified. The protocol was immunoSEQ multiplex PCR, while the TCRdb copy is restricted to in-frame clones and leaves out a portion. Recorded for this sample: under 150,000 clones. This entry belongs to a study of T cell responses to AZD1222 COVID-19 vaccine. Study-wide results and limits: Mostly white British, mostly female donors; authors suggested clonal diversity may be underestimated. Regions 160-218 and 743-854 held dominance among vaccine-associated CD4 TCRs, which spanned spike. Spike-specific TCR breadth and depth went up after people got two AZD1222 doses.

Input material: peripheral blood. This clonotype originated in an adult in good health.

Written as DNA, the CDR3 is TGTGCCAGCAGCTCTCGGGGTTCCATATCTGGGGCCAACGTCCTGACTTTC. Its translation: CASSSRGSISGANVLTF. J is TRBJ2-6 and V is TRBV5-8; TRBD2 is a possible D gene (5 bases). This CDR3 contains 17 residues. With 3 bases removed from V and 1 base from J, the gap between germline ends came to 14 bases. The V gene's germline CDR1 is SGHTS and CDR2 YDEGEE.